The 3 T cell receptor beta chains below all came from one sample that was sequenced in a study of T cell responses to AZD1222 COVID-19 vaccine. Some clones are missing from TCRdb's copy, which holds only in-frame ones; the method was immunoSEQ multiplex PCR. The profile covers around 79,000 clones, with 70% to 90% appearing a single time and approximately 1.5% taken by the ten largest. Specimen: peripheral blood, collected on day 0 of AZD1222 vaccination. These receptors were taken from an adult in good health.

The chain couples TRBV7-2 to TRBJ2-3; the D is unclear. The CDR3 is made up of 16 amino acids. V was shortened by 2 bases and J by 2 bases, with 14 bases between the two germline ends. CDR1 SGHTA and CDR2 FQGNSA come from the germline V gene. CDR3: CASSLSYLSTTDTQYF. CDR3 sequence (DNA): TGTGCCAGCAGCTTATCATATCTTAGTACCACAGATACGCAGTATTTT.

This chain links TRBV19 with TRBJ1-3; D is perhaps TRBD1 (6 bases). Trimming took 5 bases from V and 0 from J, leaving 14 bases between them. The germline V gene has CDR1 LNHDA and CDR2 SQIVND (reference sequence). This CDR3 is built from 16 residues. CDR3 coding DNA: TGTGCCAGTAGTCCCCGACAGGATTACTCTGGAAACACCATATATTTT. Encoded protein: CASSPRQDYSGNTIYF. Drawing the rest from reference TRBV19 and TRBJ1-3, the complete variable domain is DGGITQSPKYLFRKEGQNVTLSCEQNLNHDAMYWYRQDPGQGLRLIYYSQIVNDFQKGDIAEGYSVSREKKESFPLTVTSAQKNPTAFYLCASSPRQDYSGNTIYFGEGSWLTVV.

V is TRBV10-3 and J is TRBJ2-3; no firm D call. V shed 4 bases and J shed 8 bases, with 7 bases lying between them. This CDR3 spans 11 amino acids. Germline CDR1 ENHRY, CDR2 SYGVKD. The CDR3, as DNA: TGTGCCATCAGTGCTTCAGTTACGCAGTATTTT. Its translation: CAISASVTQYF.